This T cell receptor (beta chain) is drawn from a study of blood T cell dynamics during melanoma immunotherapy. Across the whole study: Patients with metastatic melanoma got pembrolizumab or nivolumab-ipilimumab as first-line care. General study findings and limits: Immune-effector CD8+ cells best matched cell-free DNA CDR3 sequences and were most clonal.

The V end was cut by 0 bases, the J end by 4 bases, with 11 bases between. From germline, CDR1 is SGHRS and CDR2 YFSETQ. The CDR3 loop spans 14 amino acids. For sorted CD8+ subsets, all extracted DNA was loaded. Sequencing was performed with immunoSEQ multiplex PCR; in TCRdb, only in-frame clones are kept and a portion is missing. The sample includes around 13,000 clones, about 90% seen only once; the top ten take 0.18%. As concerns this clone: No antigen is known for it.

Time point specified: week 3, after first cycle of checkpoint inhibitor. Sampling occurred pretreatment (T0) and at week 3 (W3), after cycle one of checkpoint blockade. The sequences come from effector memory CD8+ T cells from blood, collected from a patient treated with checkpoint blockade. The TCR originated in a human donor with melanoma. This chain connects TRBV5-1 to TRBJ2-7; D remains ambiguous. The CDR3 is CASSLEARRYEQYF. CDR3 bases: TGCGCCAGCAGCTTGGAGGCCAGGAGATACGAGCAGTACTTC.